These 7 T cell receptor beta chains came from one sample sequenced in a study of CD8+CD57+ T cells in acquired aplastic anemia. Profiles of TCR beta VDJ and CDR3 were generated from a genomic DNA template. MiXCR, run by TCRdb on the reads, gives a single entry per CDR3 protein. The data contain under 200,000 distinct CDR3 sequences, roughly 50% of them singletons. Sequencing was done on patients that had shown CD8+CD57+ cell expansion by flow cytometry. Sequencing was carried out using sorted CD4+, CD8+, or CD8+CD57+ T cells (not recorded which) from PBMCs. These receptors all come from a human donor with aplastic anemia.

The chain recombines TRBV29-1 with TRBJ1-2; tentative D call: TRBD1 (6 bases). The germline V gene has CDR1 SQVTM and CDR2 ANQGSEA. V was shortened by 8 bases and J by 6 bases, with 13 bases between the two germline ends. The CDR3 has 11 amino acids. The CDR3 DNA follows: TGCAGCTTAGGGGGTTTGGATGGCTACACCTTC. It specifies CSLGGLDGYTF.

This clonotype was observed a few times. CDR3 amino acids: CAWSPLTLEAFF. The CDR3 coding sequence is TGTGCCTGGAGTCCATTAACACTGGAAGCTTTCTTT. This sequence joins TRBV30 and TRBJ1-1; D remains unclear. The germline V gene has CDR1 GTSNPN and CDR2 SVGIG (reference sequence). The CDR3 spans 12 residues. V was shortened by 2 bases and J by 8 bases, with 12 bases between the two germline ends.

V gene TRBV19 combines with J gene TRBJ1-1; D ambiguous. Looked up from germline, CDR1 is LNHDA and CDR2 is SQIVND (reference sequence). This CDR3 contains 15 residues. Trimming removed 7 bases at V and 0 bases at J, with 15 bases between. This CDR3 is CASKVGGSVNTEAFF. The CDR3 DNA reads TGTGCCAGTAAAGTTGGCGGGTCGGTGAACACTGAAGCTTTCTTT.

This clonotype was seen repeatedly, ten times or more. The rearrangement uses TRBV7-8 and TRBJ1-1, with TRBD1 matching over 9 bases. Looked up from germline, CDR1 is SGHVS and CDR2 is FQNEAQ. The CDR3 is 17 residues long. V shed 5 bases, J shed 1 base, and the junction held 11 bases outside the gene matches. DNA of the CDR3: TGTGCCAGCAGCCTTATCCGGGACAGGGCCTCGAACACTGAAGCTTTCTTT. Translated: CASSLIRDRASNTEAFF. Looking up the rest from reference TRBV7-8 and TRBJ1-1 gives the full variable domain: GAGVSQSPRYKVAKRGQDVALRCDPISGHVSLFWYQQALGQGPEFLTYFQNEAQLDKSGLPSDRFFAERPEGSVSTLKIQRTQQEDSAVYLCASSLIRDRASNTEAFFGQGTRLTVV.

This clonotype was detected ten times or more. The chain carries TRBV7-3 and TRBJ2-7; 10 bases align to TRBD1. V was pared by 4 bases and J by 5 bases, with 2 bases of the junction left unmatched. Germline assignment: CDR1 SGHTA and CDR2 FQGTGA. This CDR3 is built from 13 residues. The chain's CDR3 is CASSSGQGDEQYF. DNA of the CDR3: TGTGCCAGCAGCTCAGGACAGGGGGACGAGCAGTACTTC.

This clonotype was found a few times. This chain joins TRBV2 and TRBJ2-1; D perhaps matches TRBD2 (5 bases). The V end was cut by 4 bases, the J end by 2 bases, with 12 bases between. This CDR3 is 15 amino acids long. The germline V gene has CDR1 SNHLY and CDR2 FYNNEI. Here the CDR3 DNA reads TGTGCCAGCAGTGCGGCTAGCCCGACCTACAATGAGCAGTTCTTC. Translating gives CASSAASPTYNEQFF.

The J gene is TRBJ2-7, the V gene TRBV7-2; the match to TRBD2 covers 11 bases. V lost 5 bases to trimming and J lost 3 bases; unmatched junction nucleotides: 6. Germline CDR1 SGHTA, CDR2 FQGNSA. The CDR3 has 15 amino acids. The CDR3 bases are TGTGCCAGCAGCCCGGGACTAGCGGTAAACTACGAGCAGTACTTC. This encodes CASSPGLAVNYEQYF.